In this sample, the clone carrying this T cell receptor (beta chain) turned up a few times. What it binds is unknown. The entry originates in a study of blood T cells in healthy people across ages. General observations from the study: Donor CMV status, an unknown factor, possibly confounded changes in expanded clonotypes. A strong correlation was seen between TCR beta diversity and naive T cell percentage. Conclusively comparing naive with antigen-experienced cells was impossible with unsorted PBMCs.

Germline-derived CDR1 and CDR2 are SGHTA and FQGNSA. The CDR3 runs to 14 residues. V shed 6 bases and J 5 bases; nucleotides not matched to a gene: 6. The authors ran a second PCR of 7 to 11 cycles using a sample-barcoded 5' primer and a J-beta primer mix. TCRdb re-called the 5' RACE reads with MiXCR, one entry per CDR3 protein. This table has 1.2 million to 1.5 million distinct CDR3 sequences, 45% to 70% appearing once. The chain links TRBV7-2 to TRBJ2-3; 9 bases align to TRBD2. The sample comprised blood. The sequence derives from a man younger than 30 in good health. The CDR3 nucleotides are TGTGCCAGCAGAGGGACTAGCACGGGAGATACGCAGTATTTT. Residues: CASRGTSTGDTQYF.